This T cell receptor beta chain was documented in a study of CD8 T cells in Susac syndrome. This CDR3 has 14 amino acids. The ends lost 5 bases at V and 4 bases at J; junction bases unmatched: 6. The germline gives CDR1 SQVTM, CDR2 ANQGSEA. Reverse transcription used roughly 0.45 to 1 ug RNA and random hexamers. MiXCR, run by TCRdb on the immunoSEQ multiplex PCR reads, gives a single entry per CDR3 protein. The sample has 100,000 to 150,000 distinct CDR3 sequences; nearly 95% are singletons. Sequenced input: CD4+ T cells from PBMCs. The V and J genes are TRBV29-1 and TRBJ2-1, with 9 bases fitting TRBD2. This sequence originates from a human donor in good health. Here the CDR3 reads CSVWSGLAYNEQFF. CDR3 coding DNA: TGCAGCGTTTGGTCGGGACTAGCTTACAATGAGCAGTTCTTC.